This T cell receptor (beta chain) was recovered during a study of T cells in Graves' hyperthyroidism and ophthalmopathy. This CDR3 region has 13 residues. V trimming: 0 bases; J trimming: 7 bases; junction bases outside the gene matches: 5. Germline V gene lookup returns CDR1 DFQATT and CDR2 SNEGSKA (reference sequence). This clonotype came up a few times. RNA transcripts yielded amplified TCR beta CDR3 regions. The study used the HTBI primer set for a first-round RT-PCR of the TCR CDR3. TCRdb used MiXCR to reprocess the multiplex PCR reads, holding one entry per CDR3 protein. The profile shows about 420,000 distinct CDR3 sequences, around 13% of them singletons.

This chain links TRBV20-1 with TRBJ1-2; 7 bases match TRBD1. The TCR comes from a woman between 18 and 30 years old with Graves' hyperthyroidism. The sample consisted of blood. The CDR3 DNA reads TGCAGTGCTAGAGAAGGGACAGCGGTTGGCTACACCTTC. This translates into CSAREGTAVGYTF.